This T cell receptor (beta chain) was profiled in a study of cytomegalovirus exposure and HLA in healthy donors. General study points: The listing of 150 or so TCR beta chains classed them as cytomegalovirus-associated.

In germline, CDR1 is SGHRS, CDR2 YFSETQ. The CDR3 totals 16 residues. V was clipped by 1 base and J by 7 bases; unmatched bases: 8. The PCR employed 60 Vbeta primers together with 13 Jbeta primers. TCRdb's table, derived via immunoSEQ multiplex PCR, lists solely in-frame clones and lacks some. The table shows nearly 110,000 clones, with over 70% occurring only once. This clone has a single count. Its matching antigen is unknown. This TCR came from a male donor in good health and CMV-seropositive. The source material was PBMCs. This chain joins TRBV5-1 and TRBJ2-2; 9 nucleotides match TRBD2. The CDR3 here is CASSLMGGSGSGELFF. Here the CDR3 DNA reads TGCGCCAGCAGCTTGATGGGCGGTAGCGGGAGCGGGGAGCTGTTTTTT.